The 3 T cell receptor beta chains given below trace back to one sample, sequenced in a study of blood T cell repertoires in COVID-19 (dated by TCRdb to 2018 to 2020). Library method: the immunoSEQ multiplex PCR assay. TCRdb's version of the immuneACCESS table is confined to in-frame rearrangements and falls short of the full clone set. An unresolved V gene accounts for under half of the shortfall where checked; the remainder is of unknown origin. This sample holds about 200,000 clones; about 90% were observed only once. The ten most abundant clones make up around 1.6% of the sample. Sample: peripheral blood. The receptors were gathered from a man between 18 and 29 years old with active or convalescent COVID-19.

The chain uses TRBV27 and TRBJ1-1; perhaps TRBD1 as D (6 bases). V shed 1 base and J shed 3 bases, with 12 bases lying between them. The CDR3 has 15 residues. In germline, CDR1 is MNHEY, CDR2 SMNVEV (reference sequence). CDR3 amino acids: CASSLFGGRYTEAFF. CDR3 nucleotides: TGTGCCAGCAGTTTATTCGGGGGGCGGTACACTGAAGCTTTCTTT.

This chain joins TRBV6-6 and TRBJ1-2; possible D gene TRBD1, 6 bases. Germline CDR1 reads MNHNY; CDR2 reads SVGAGI (reference sequence). V shed 8 bases and J shed 2 bases, with 12 bases lying between them. The CDR3 has 13 residues. The CDR3 nucleotides read TGTGCCAGCCTATCGGACAGAAACTATGGCTACACCTTC. Protein product: CASLSDRNYGYTF.

This rearrangement joins TRBV5-1 to TRBJ2-5; D may be TRBD1 (6 bases). The ends were cut back, 2 bases at V and 5 bases at J, with 16 bases in the middle. Germline lookup yields CDR1 SGHRS and CDR2 YFSETQ. The CDR3 is 15 residues long. The DNA of the CDR3 is TGCGCCAGCAGCTTCGAGGACGGGCAGGGGGAGACCCAGTACTTC. Translating it yields CASSFEDGQGETQYF.